This T cell receptor beta chain is from a study of control samples from healthy donors and cancer patients. Clones were sequenced by immunoSEQ multiplex PCR, and TCRdb holds only the in-frame ones, with some missing. The table records under 40,000 clones, around four fifths of them present only once. In this sample, this clone turned up once. The TCR was taken from a woman aged 55-75 years with lung cancer. Material for sequencing was PBMCs.

Here the CDR3 DNA reads TGTGCCATCAGGGGGGGGACAGGGTCTCGGGATTCACCCCTCCACTTT. Residues: CAIRGGTGSRDSPLHF. The chain links TRBV10-3 to TRBJ1-6, with 9 bases lining up with TRBD1. Losses at the gene ends were 6 bases for V and 8 bases for J; bases not matched to a gene: 11. The length of the CDR3 is 16 residues. The germline V gene has CDR1 ENHRY and CDR2 SYGVKD.